This T cell receptor beta chain derives from a study of T-cell memory formation after mild COVID-19. At the level of the study: Largely donor-specific sequence clusters came from a couple of donors.

This clonotype appeared many times. The antigen is undetermined. V was clipped by 7 bases and J by 1 base; unmatched bases: 4. The CDR3 totals 14 residues. The germline V gene encodes CDR1 WSHSY and CDR2 SAAADI. Regarding the study as a whole: Contracting CD4+ clones were located mainly in CM and EM, and CD8+ clones in EMRA.

TCRdb redid the calling of the 5' RACE reads with MiXCR, one entry per CDR3 protein. This sample has 30,000 to 45,000 distinct CDR3 sequences, with roughly 11% found just once. V usage is TRBV10-2 and J usage is TRBJ2-3, with 8 bases aligning to TRBD1. The specimen was PBMCs or a T cell subset sorted from them (not recorded which). This TCR came from a man aged 18 to 35 who had mild COVID-19 (a few samples of this study predate the infection). Cell type and time point are not known. CDR3 sequence reads: CASTATGGTDTQYF. As DNA, the CDR3 is TGCGCCAGCACGGCGACAGGGGGCACAGATACGCAGTATTTT.